The 27 T cell receptor beta chains listed next were all sequenced from one sample in a study of cytomegalovirus exposure and HLA in healthy donors. The PCR had 60 Vbeta and 13 Jbeta primers. Assay used: immunoSEQ multiplex PCR; TCRdb lists only in-frame clones, some missing. The top ten hold 2% to 2.5% of the sample, which has 250,000 to 350,000 clones, 65% to 85% seen once. Sequencing input: PBMCs. These receptors were collected from a female donor in good health and CMV-seronegative.

The chain employs TRBV11-3 and TRBJ2-7; the D gene is possibly TRBD1 (5 bases). V was trimmed by 0 bases and J by 6 bases, leaving 9 bases between them. The length of the CDR3 is 13 residues. Germline loops: CDR1 SGHNT, CDR2 YENEEA. The CDR3 DNA is TGTGCCAGCAGCTTAGATTCAGGGATCGAGCAGTACTTC. It is translated as CASSLDSGIEQYF.

J is TRBJ2-1 and V is TRBV19; no clear D gene. Trimming cost V 7 bases and J 3 bases, with 4 bases left between them. Germline values: CDR1 LNHDA, CDR2 SQIVND (reference sequence). The CDR3 length is 11 residues. CDR3 in amino acids: CASTNYNEQFF. The DNA for the CDR3 is TGTGCCAGTACCAACTACAATGAGCAGTTCTTC.

Regarding this clone: Germline is not matched at one junction end, which may reflect a read error. The V gene is TRBV28, the J gene TRBJ1-3; weak D call: TRBD1 (5 bases). Germline V gene lookup returns CDR1 MDHEN and CDR2 SYDVKM. There are 14 residues in the CDR3. The chain's CDR3 is CASSVRGFGNPIYF. In DNA, the CDR3 is TGTGCCAGCAGTGTGCGGGGCTTTGGAAACCCCATATATTTT.

The gene calls are TRBV11-3 and TRBJ1-2; no definite D call. Looked up from germline, CDR1 is SGHNT and CDR2 is YENEEA. The CDR3 has 14 residues. V shed 3 bases and J shed 0 bases, with 8 bases lying between them. The CDR3 spells CASSFSGANYGYTF. As DNA, the CDR3 is TGTGCCAGCAGCTTCTCCGGGGCTAACTATGGCTACACCTTC.

Turning to this clone: This same CDR3 is encoded by further DNA sequences in the sample. The chain links TRBV11-2 to TRBJ2-5; no firm D call. V lost 1 base and J 4 bases, leaving 4 bases between the germline ends. Germline lookup yields CDR1 SGHAT and CDR2 FQNNGV. This CDR3 has 12 residues. CDR3 coding DNA: TGTGCCAGCAGCTTAGCCGGAGAGACCCAGTACTTC. Amino acids: CASSLAGETQYF.

This chain connects TRBV5-1 to TRBJ2-1, with TRBD2 as a possible D gene (6 bases). V lost 4 bases and J lost 8, with 16 bases in between. Looked up from germline, CDR1 is SGHRS and CDR2 is YFSETQ. The CDR3 covers 14 residues. In DNA, the CDR3 is TGCGCCAGCAGCCCCGGGACTTTGATTGATGAGCAGTTCTTC. Amino acids: CASSPGTLIDEQFF.

The genes are TRBV19 and TRBJ2-3, with 9 bases identical to TRBD1. CDR1 is LNHDA, CDR2 SQIVND, per germline (reference sequence). V was clipped by 5 bases and J by 3 bases; unmatched bases: 12. This CDR3 has 17 amino acids. The CDR3 loop reads CASSEGTGISVTDTQYF. In DNA, the CDR3 is TGTGCCAGTAGTGAGGGGACAGGGATATCGGTGACAGATACGCAGTATTTT.

The chain is built from TRBV7-8 and TRBJ2-2; maybe TRBD1 (6 bases). The CDR3 loop spans 17 amino acids. Looked up from germline, CDR1 is SGHVS and CDR2 is FQNEAQ. The ends were cut back, 2 bases at V and 7 bases at J, with 20 bases in the middle. Here the CDR3 DNA reads TGTGCCAGCAGCTTAAGGCGGCTCTCCGTAGGGGGCGGGGAGCTGTTTTTT. Translation gives CASSLRRLSVGGGELFF. Looking up the rest from reference TRBV7-8 and TRBJ2-2 gives the full variable domain: GAGVSQSPRYKVAKRGQDVALRCDPISGHVSLFWYQQALGQGPEFLTYFQNEAQLDKSGLPSDRFFAERPEGSVSTLKIQRTQQEDSAVYLCASSLRRLSVGGGELFFGEGSRLTVL.

This sequence joins TRBV10-3 and TRBJ2-7; 12 nucleotides agree with TRBD2. Germline V gene sequence: CDR1 ENHRY, CDR2 SYGVKD. With V trimmed by 4 bases and J by 4 bases, 11 bases remained unmatched. The CDR3 has 17 amino acids. CDR3 region: CAISALFRLAGAYEQYF. Written as DNA, the CDR3 is TGTGCCATCAGTGCCCTCTTCCGACTAGCGGGAGCATACGAGCAGTACTTC.

The CDR3 nucleotides read TGTGCCAGCAGCTTGAAAAACGGGGGGGTCACAGATACGCAGTATTTT. It encodes CASSLKNGGVTDTQYF. The genes are TRBV5-4 and TRBJ2-3, with 8 positions matching TRBD2. V shed 1 base and J 2 bases; nucleotides not matched to a gene: 6. CDR1 is SGHNT and CDR2 is YYREEE in the germline V gene (reference sequence). This CDR3 contains 16 residues.

V is TRBV11-2 and J is TRBJ1-2, with a weak D call TRBD1 (6 bases). The CDR3 has 13 amino acids. CDR1 SGHAT and CDR2 FQNNGV come from the germline V gene. The germline V and J ends were trimmed by 6 bases and 8 bases, with 16 bases remaining between them. In DNA, the CDR3 is TGTGCCAGCAGATCGGCGGGGGCAGGGGGCTACACCTTC. It specifies CASRSAGAGGYTF.

Remarks on this clone: The junction differs from germline at one of its ends, possibly a read error. This specimen includes other DNA sequences encoding the same CDR3. The genes are TRBV7-9 and TRBJ2-2, with 8 bases matching TRBD1. CDR1 SEHNR and CDR2 FQNEAQ come from the germline V gene (reference sequence). The CDR3 is 14 amino acids. The CDR3 DNA reads as TGTGCCAGCAGGAAGGGACAGGACACTGGGGAGCTGTTTTTT. This gives the protein CASRKGQDTGELFF.

The V call is TRBV11-2, the J call TRBJ2-7; the D gene is possibly TRBD1 (7 bases). V was pared by 5 bases and J by 2 bases, with 16 bases between. CDR1 and CDR2 (germline): SGHAT, FQNNGV. The CDR3 is 15 amino acids. The CDR3 DNA follows: TGTGCCAGCAGCGGAATAGGGGGGACAGCCTACGAGCAGTACTTC. This sequence encodes CASSGIGGTAYEQYF.

This sequence joins TRBV28 and TRBJ2-7, with a tentative D call TRBD1 (7 bases). Germline CDR1 and CDR2: MDHEN and SYDVKM. V lost 2 bases, J lost 0 bases, and 17 bases lay in between. CDR3 length equals 17 residues. The chain's CDR3 is CASSLRLGGGASYEQYF. The DNA of the CDR3 is TGTGCCAGCAGTTTAAGGTTAGGAGGGGGCGCCTCCTACGAGCAGTACTTC. Variable domain in full (rest from reference TRBV28 and TRBJ2-7): DVKVTQSSRYLVKRTGEKVFLECVQDMDHENMFWYRQDPGLGLRLIYFSYDVKMKEKGDIPEGYSVSREKKERFSLILESASTNQTSMYLCASSLRLGGGASYEQYFGPGTRLTVT.

This chain joins TRBV11-3 and TRBJ2-2, with D unresolved. V shed 5 bases and J shed 3 bases, with 7 bases lying between them. CDR3 length: 13 amino acids. CDR1 is SGHNT and CDR2 is YENEEA in the germline V gene. The CDR3 loop reads CASSLPYTGELFF. For the CDR3, the DNA is TGTGCCAGCAGCCTACCTTACACCGGGGAGCTGTTTTTT. Full variable domain (missing parts from reference TRBV11-3 and TRBJ2-2): EAGVVQSPRYKIIEKKQPVAFWCNPISGHNTLYWYLQNLGQGPELLIRYENEEAVDDSQLPKDRFSAERLKGVDSTLKIQPAELGDSAVYLCASSLPYTGELFFGEGSRLTVL.

This chain links TRBV14 with TRBJ2-7; 7 bases are shared with TRBD2. Unmatched junction bases numbered 9, after V lost 4 bases and J lost 3 bases. Germline CDR1 and CDR2: SGHDN and FVKESK. The CDR3 length is 15 residues. The CDR3 DNA is TGTGCCAGCAGCCTCCCTGGGGGGGAATACTACGAGCAGTACTTC. This translates into CASSLPGGEYYEQYF.

This chain connects TRBV19 to TRBJ2-5; D might be TRBD1 (6 bases). The CDR3 is 16 amino acids. The germline gives CDR1 LNHDA, CDR2 SQIVND (reference sequence). Between the trimmed V and J ends, which lost 7 bases and 4 bases, there was a span of 22 bases. In DNA form, the CDR3 reads TGTGCCAGTACCGTACAGGGAGTGTGGGGGAGAGAGACCCAGTACTTC. Its translation: CASTVQGVWGRETQYF.

This clone was counted only a few times. The chain has TRBV9 and TRBJ2-1; 11 bases match TRBD2. The CDR3 runs to 17 residues. V shed 4 bases and J 4 bases; nucleotides not matched to a gene: 10. Germline V gives CDR1 SGDLS, CDR2 YYNGEE. In nucleotides, the CDR3 is TGTGCCAGCAGCCCCCGCGGAACTAGCGGGGGATACAATGAGCAGTTCTTC. Its protein is CASSPRGTSGGYNEQFF.

The rearrangement links TRBV2 to TRBJ2-7; a weak D match, TRBD1 (5 bases). This CDR3 has 15 residues. CDR1 is SNHLY and CDR2 is FYNNEI in the germline V gene. Trimming removed 5 bases at V and 0 bases at J, with 14 bases between. The CDR3 bases are TGTGCCAGCAGTCGCATCAGGGCTAGCTCCTACGAGCAGTACTTC. Amino acid sequence: CASSRIRASSYEQYF.

The chain recombines TRBV7-8 with TRBJ2-1; D possibly corresponds to TRBD1 (6 bases). The CDR3 totals 15 residues. From germline, CDR1 is SGHVS and CDR2 FQNEAQ. V lost 10 bases to trimming and J lost 2 bases, with 18 bases between them. CDR3 sequence (DNA): TGTGCCACCGATGAGGGGGAGTCTCCCTACAATGAGCAGTTCTTC. Translated: CATDEGESPYNEQFF.

The chain uses TRBV7-6 and TRBJ2-5; the match to TRBD1 covers 7 bases. The junction had 7 bases not matched to a gene; V was cut back by 4 bases and J by 2 bases. The CDR3 covers 15 residues. Germline V CDR1 and CDR2: SGHVS, FNYEAQ. The CDR3 loop reads CASSSRQGTQETQYF. The CDR3 DNA follows: TGTGCCAGCAGCTCACGACAGGGTACTCAAGAGACCCAGTACTTC.

This sequence joins TRBV30 and TRBJ1-2; 9 positions match TRBD1. The CDR3 length is 15 residues. Germline CDR1 reads GTSNPN; CDR2 reads SVGIG (reference sequence). V shed 1 base and J 4 bases; nucleotides not matched to a gene: 7. CDR3 in amino acids: CAWSEQGARGYGYTF. The CDR3 DNA sequence: TGTGCCTGGAGTGAACAGGGGGCGCGTGGCTATGGCTACACCTTC.

This clone was counted only a few times. The chain has TRBV5-1 and TRBJ1-1; possibly TRBD1 for D (5 bases). The V end lost 4 bases, the J end lost 0 bases, and 13 bases lay between the germline ends. From germline, CDR1 is SGHRS and CDR2 YFSETQ. The CDR3 totals 15 residues. Here the CDR3 reads CASSSEATVNTEAFF. The CDR3 coding sequence is TGCGCCAGCAGCAGCGAAGCGACAGTGAACACTGAAGCTTTCTTT.

V gene TRBV4-1 combines with J gene TRBJ1-2, with D perhaps TRBD1 (6 bases). The germline V and J ends were trimmed by 3 bases and 5 bases, with 13 bases remaining between them. The CDR3 consists of 14 residues. Germline V gene lookup returns CDR1 MGHRA and CDR2 YSYEKL. In nucleotides, the CDR3 is TGCGCCAGCAGCCACTCCCGGGACAAGTATGGCTACACCTTC. Translated: CASSHSRDKYGYTF.

This clone was counted only a few times. V gene TRBV5-4 combines with J gene TRBJ2-3, with a tentative D call TRBD1 (5 bases). This CDR3 is built from 13 residues. V was cut by 3 bases and J by 11 bases, with 16 bases left in between. Germline V gene data show CDR1 as SGHNT and CDR2 as YYREEE (reference sequence). CDR3 residues: CASSSALGAEQYF. The CDR3 region has the DNA TGTGCCAGCAGCTCTGCCCTAGGGGCTGAGCAGTATTTT.

The J gene is TRBJ1-2, the V gene TRBV5-6; D may be TRBD1 (6 bases). Per germline, CDR1 SGHDT and CDR2 YYEEEE. V gave up 2 bases and J gave up 7 bases, with 9 bases separating them. This CDR3 is built from 12 residues. The CDR3 nucleotides are TGTGCCAGCAGCTTACGAGGGGGTGGCTACACCTTC. It codes for CASSLRGGGYTF.

CDR3: CASSWTKLSYEQYF. The CDR3 DNA reads as TGTGCCAGCAGCTGGACAAAGCTTTCCTACGAGCAGTACTTC. The chain has TRBV6-5 and TRBJ2-7; perhaps TRBD1 as D (5 bases). The germline V gene has CDR1 MNHEY and CDR2 SVGAGI. This CDR3 spans 14 amino acids. V lost 6 bases and J 1 base, leaving 13 bases between the germline ends.